The rows below give T cell receptor beta chains drawn from one sample of a study of OX40 agonist ivuxolimab in advanced cancers. The table came from immunoSEQ multiplex PCR; TCRdb's copy has only in-frame clones and leaves some out. The sample carries 70,000 or so clones, under 90% recorded once. The sequencing used CD4+ or CD8+ T cells sorted from blood, collected in a trial of the OX40 agonist ivuxolimab. The receptors come from an adult with an advanced solid tumor such as melanoma, head and neck, liver or kidney cancer. Each CDR3 is given with its conserved first and last residue. Fields, in order: CDR3 DNA, CDR3 protein, J gene, V gene, D gene, clone size. D genes are given only for firm matches. Some rows mark clone size as missing; the rest say once, few, many or name a class of expanded clone.

CDR3 DNA: TGTGCTAGTGGTTTGGTACGTTCCCCCGGGACTATCACCCCAGATACGCAGTATTTT
CDR3 protein: CASGLVRSPGTITPDTQYF
J gene: TRBJ2-3
V gene: TRBV12-5
D gene: TRBD2
clone size: NA

CDR3 DNA: TGTGCCAGCAGCCTCCTGAGGGGCGGAGAGCAGTTCTTC
CDR3 protein: CASSLLRGGEQFF
J gene: TRBJ2-1
V gene: TRBV11-3
D gene: NA
clone size: NA

CDR3 DNA: TGTGCCAGTAGTATCGGGACTAGCGGGGGCAATGAGCAGTTCTTC
CDR3 protein: CASSIGTSGGNEQFF
J gene: TRBJ2-1
V gene: TRBV19
D gene: TRBD2
clone size: NA

CDR3 DNA: TGTGCCAGCAGCCCCACTATTTTCACAGATACGCAGTATTTT
CDR3 protein: CASSPTIFTDTQYF
J gene: TRBJ2-3
V gene: TRBV11-2
D gene: NA
clone size: NA

CDR3 DNA: TGTGCCAGCTCACCAACGCGCGGTTCCCGCTACGAGCAGTACTTC
CDR3 protein: CASSPTRGSRYEQYF
J gene: TRBJ2-7
V gene: TRBV18
D gene: NA
clone size: NA

CDR3 DNA: TGTGCCAGCAGCGAGGGGGTGCGGAACACTGAAGCTTTCTTT
CDR3 protein: CASSEGVRNTEAFF
J gene: TRBJ1-1
V gene: TRBV6-1
D gene: NA
clone size: NA

CDR3 DNA: TGTGCCAGCAGCCTCGGGACAGGGGAAAAACTGTTTTTT
CDR3 protein: CASSLGTGEKLFF
J gene: TRBJ1-4
V gene: TRBV7-9
D gene: TRBD1
clone size: once

CDR3 DNA: TGTGCCAGCAGCCAACAGGGACGGCTAGAGAAAGGCTACACCTTC
CDR3 protein: CASSQQGRLEKGYTF
J gene: TRBJ1-2
V gene: TRBV4-2
D gene: NA
clone size: few

CDR3 DNA: TGTGCCAGCAGCCAAGCTGGGGGGGCAGGTGGAAAACTGTTTTTT
CDR3 protein: CASSQAGGAGGKLFF
J gene: TRBJ1-4
V gene: TRBV4-2
D gene: NA
clone size: NA

CDR3 DNA: TGTGCCAGTAGTCCCCGGGACTCCAGGACTGATACGCAGTATTTT
CDR3 protein: CASSPRDSRTDTQYF
J gene: TRBJ2-3
V gene: TRBV19
D gene: NA
clone size: NA

CDR3 DNA: TGTGCCAGCAGCTTAGGTCAGGATACTTCTAACTATGGCTACACCTTC
CDR3 protein: CASSLGQDTSNYGYTF
J gene: TRBJ1-2
V gene: TRBV11-3
D gene: NA
clone size: NA

CDR3 DNA: TGTGCCAGCAGCTTAGCTCGGGCAGGGGTCAGCTCCTACAATGAGCAGTTCTTC
CDR3 protein: CASSLARAGVSSYNEQFF
J gene: TRBJ2-1
V gene: TRBV7-6
D gene: NA
clone size: NA

CDR3 DNA: TGTGCCAGCACCGGCAGGGGCAATCAGCCCCAGCATTTT
CDR3 protein: CASTGRGNQPQHF
J gene: TRBJ1-5
V gene: TRBV28
D gene: NA
clone size: NA

CDR3 DNA: TGTGCCAGCCGACTAGCTCCAGATACGCAGTATTTT
CDR3 protein: CASRLAPDTQYF
J gene: TRBJ2-3
V gene: TRBV28
D gene: TRBD2
clone size: once

CDR3 DNA: TGTGCCAGCACCGGAGGGCGACTAGCGGACAATGAGCAGTTCTTC
CDR3 protein: CASTGGRLADNEQFF
J gene: TRBJ2-1
V gene: TRBV9
D gene: TRBD2
clone size: NA

CDR3 DNA: TGTGCCAGCAGCGTATTTGGGGGAGACTGGGAGACCCAGTACTTC
CDR3 protein: CASSVFGGDWETQYF
J gene: TRBJ2-5
V gene: TRBV9
D gene: NA
clone size: NA

CDR3 DNA: TGTGCCAGCAGCACACGGACAGGTCTTGGGAGCACTGAAGCTTTCTTT
CDR3 protein: CASSTRTGLGSTEAFF
J gene: TRBJ1-1
V gene: TRBV13
D gene: TRBD1
clone size: NA

CDR3 DNA: TGTGCCAGCAGTCTACAGGGTAACGGCGAAAAACTGTTTTTT
CDR3 protein: CASSLQGNGEKLFF
J gene: TRBJ1-4
V gene: TRBV6-5
D gene: NA
clone size: few

CDR3 DNA: TGTGCCAGCAGCTTAGCGCAGACTAGCGGGGACCTCACCGAGCAGTTCTTC
CDR3 protein: CASSLAQTSGDLTEQFF
J gene: TRBJ2-1
V gene: TRBV7-9
D gene: TRBD2
clone size: NA

CDR3 DNA: TGTGCCTGGAGTGTTGGACAGCTGAACACTGAAGCTTTCTTT
CDR3 protein: CAWSVGQLNTEAFF
J gene: TRBJ1-1
V gene: TRBV30
D gene: NA
clone size: NA

CDR3 DNA: TGTGCCAGCTCGGCCGGGACGGTAACCTACGAGCAGTACTTC
CDR3 protein: CASSAGTVTYEQYF
J gene: TRBJ2-7
V gene: TRBV18
D gene: NA
clone size: NA

CDR3 DNA: TGCGCCAGCAGCCAAGATCCTAGCGGTCCCTACGAGCAGTACTTC
CDR3 protein: CASSQDPSGPYEQYF
J gene: TRBJ2-7
V gene: TRBV4-1
D gene: TRBD2
clone size: NA

CDR3 DNA: TGTGCCAGCAGCTTTGGCCACAGGGGCTCTGGAAACACCATATATTTT
CDR3 protein: CASSFGHRGSGNTIYF
J gene: TRBJ1-3
V gene: TRBV7-2
D gene: TRBD1
clone size: NA

CDR3 DNA: TGTGCCAGCAGCTCCGGGACAGGGGTGGATAGCAATCAGCCCCAGCATTTT
CDR3 protein: CASSSGTGVDSNQPQHF
J gene: TRBJ1-5
V gene: TRBV7-9
D gene: TRBD1
clone size: many

CDR3 DNA: TGTGCCAGCAGCTCCCCGGGACAGGGGGCTGATACTGAAGCTTTCTTT
CDR3 protein: CASSSPGQGADTEAFF
J gene: TRBJ1-1
V gene: TRBV5-6
D gene: TRBD1
clone size: NA

CDR3 DNA: TGCGCCAGCAGCTTGGTGCAGGGGGCGCGCGTAGAGACCCAGTACTTC
CDR3 protein: CASSLVQGARVETQYF
J gene: TRBJ2-5
V gene: TRBV5-1
D gene: TRBD1
clone size: NA

CDR3 DNA: TGTGCCAGCAGCCGCCGGGGACAGGGTAGCACCGGGGAGCTGTTTTTT
CDR3 protein: CASSRRGQGSTGELFF
J gene: TRBJ2-2
V gene: TRBV25-1
D gene: TRBD1
clone size: NA

CDR3 DNA: TGTGCCAGCTCAACGCAGGGATTTAATGAAAAACTGTTTTTT
CDR3 protein: CASSTQGFNEKLFF
J gene: TRBJ1-4
V gene: TRBV18
D gene: NA
clone size: NA

CDR3 DNA: TGTGCCAGCAGCGTAAACACAGGATCCTACAATGAGCAGTTCTTC
CDR3 protein: CASSVNTGSYNEQFF
J gene: TRBJ2-1
V gene: TRBV9
D gene: NA
clone size: NA

CDR3 DNA: TGCGCCAGCAGCCCAGGGGGAGGCACCGGGGAGCTGTTTTTT
CDR3 protein: CASSPGGGTGELFF
J gene: TRBJ2-2
V gene: TRBV4-3
D gene: NA
clone size: few

CDR3 DNA: TGTGCCTGGAGTGTCGGGGAGGGTAATTCACCCCTCCACTTT
CDR3 protein: CAWSVGEGNSPLHF
J gene: TRBJ1-6
V gene: TRBV30
D gene: NA
clone size: once

CDR3 DNA: TGTGCCACCAGCGGGGGGGCGAATGAGCAGTTCTTC
CDR3 protein: CATSGGANEQFF
J gene: TRBJ2-1
V gene: TRBV15
D gene: NA
clone size: NA

CDR3 DNA: TGTGCCAGCAGCTTCGGGGTGCGCTATGGCTACACCTTC
CDR3 protein: CASSFGVRYGYTF
J gene: TRBJ1-2
V gene: TRBV5-6
D gene: NA
clone size: once

CDR3 DNA: TGCGCCAGCAGGGCGGGGGGTGAGCAGTTCTTC
CDR3 protein: CASRAGGEQFF
J gene: TRBJ2-1
V gene: TRBV5-1
D gene: TRBD2
clone size: NA

CDR3 DNA: TGCGCCAGCAGCCACTTAAGGACTAGCGGGGGAGACAATGAGCAGTTCTTC
CDR3 protein: CASSHLRTSGGDNEQFF
J gene: TRBJ2-1
V gene: TRBV4-3
D gene: TRBD2
clone size: NA

CDR3 DNA: TGTGCCAGCAGCCAACGACCACAGGGCTGGAGCTACGAGCAGTACTTC
CDR3 protein: CASSQRPQGWSYEQYF
J gene: TRBJ2-7
V gene: TRBV5-5
D gene: NA
clone size: NA

CDR3 DNA: TGTGCCAGCAGCTCCGTGGGTGGGGGAGGTACTGAAGCTTTCTTT
CDR3 protein: CASSSVGGGGTEAFF
J gene: TRBJ1-1
V gene: TRBV7-2
D gene: NA
clone size: NA

CDR3 DNA: TGTGCCAGCAGTTCGTTTGACAGGGGGCAGGGTGGCTACACCTTC
CDR3 protein: CASSSFDRGQGGYTF
J gene: TRBJ1-2
V gene: TRBV28
D gene: TRBD1
clone size: NA

CDR3 DNA: TGTGCCAGCAGCCCGATTGACAGGGGTCCGTCTCACATTCACTACGAGCAGTACTTC
CDR3 protein: CASSPIDRGPSHIHYEQYF
J gene: TRBJ2-7
V gene: TRBV7-8
D gene: TRBD1
clone size: NA

CDR3 DNA: TGCGCCAGCAGCTTGGGGTTGCAGACCACCGGGGAGCTGTTTTTT
CDR3 protein: CASSLGLQTTGELFF
J gene: TRBJ2-2
V gene: TRBV5-1
D gene: NA
clone size: NA